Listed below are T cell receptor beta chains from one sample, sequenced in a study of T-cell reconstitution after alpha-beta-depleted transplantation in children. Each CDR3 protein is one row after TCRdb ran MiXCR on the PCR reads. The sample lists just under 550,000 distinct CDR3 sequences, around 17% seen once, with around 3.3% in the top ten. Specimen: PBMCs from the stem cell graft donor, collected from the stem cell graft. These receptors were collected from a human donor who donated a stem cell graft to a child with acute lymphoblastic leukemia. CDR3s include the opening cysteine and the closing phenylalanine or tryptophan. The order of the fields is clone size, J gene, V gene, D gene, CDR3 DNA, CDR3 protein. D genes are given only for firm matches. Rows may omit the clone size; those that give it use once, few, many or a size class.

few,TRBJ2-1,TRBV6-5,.,TGTGCCAGCAGTTACTCGGTAGCGGACTCCTACAATGAGCAGTTCTTC,CASSYSVADSYNEQFF
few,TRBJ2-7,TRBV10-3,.,TGTGCCATCAGTGAGGCAGGGAGCTCCTACGAGCAGTACTTC,CAISEAGSSYEQYF
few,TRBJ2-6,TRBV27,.,TGTGCCAGCAGTCGGAGCTCTGGGGCCAACGTCCTGACTTTC,CASSRSSGANVLTF
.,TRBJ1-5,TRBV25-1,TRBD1,TGTGCCAGCGGATACGGGACAGACGGCAATCAGCCCCAGCATTTT,CASGYGTDGNQPQHF
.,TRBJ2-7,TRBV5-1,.,TGCGCCAGCAGCGCCCGGGACTTCCCTACGGAGCAGTACTTC,CASSARDFPTEQYF
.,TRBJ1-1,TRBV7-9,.,TGTGCCAGCCAGGGACACCCGGACACTGAAGCTTTCTTT,CASQGHPDTEAFF
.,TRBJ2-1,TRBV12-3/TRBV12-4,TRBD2,TGTGCCATCTGCCCGGGACTAGCGGGTCCTGGGGGCTACAATGAGCAGTTCTTC,CAICPGLAGPGGYNEQFF
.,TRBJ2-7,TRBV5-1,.,TGCGCCAGCAGACCGCAAAACTCCTACGAGCAGTACTTC,CASRPQNSYEQYF
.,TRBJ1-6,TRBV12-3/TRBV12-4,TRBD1,TGTGCCAGCAGAGTTGGACAGGGTAATAATTCACCCCTCCACTTT,CASRVGQGNNSPLHF
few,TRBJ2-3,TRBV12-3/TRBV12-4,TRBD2,TGTGCCAGCAGTTTAAATACGGGAGGGCCGGCAGATACGCAGTATTTT,CASSLNTGGPADTQYF
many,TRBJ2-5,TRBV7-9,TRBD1,TGTGCCAGCAGCTTAGTCAGGACAGGTCAAGAGACCCAGTACTTC,CASSLVRTGQETQYF
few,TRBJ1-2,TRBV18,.,TGTGCCAGCTCACCAGTCGGGGGCGCGGATGGCTACACCTTC,CASSPVGGADGYTF
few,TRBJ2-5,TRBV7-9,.,TGTGCCAGCAGTGGCGAAGAGACCCAGTACTTC,CASSGEETQYF
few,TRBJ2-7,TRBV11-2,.,TGTGCCAGCAGCTTAGAGGGAGGCCTCGGGGAGCAGTACTTC,CASSLEGGLGEQYF
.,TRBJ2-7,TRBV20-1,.,TGCAGTGCTAAGGACTTAACCTACGAGCAGTACTTC,CSAKDLTYEQYF
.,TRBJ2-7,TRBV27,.,TGTGCCAGCGCCCCAGGGAGCTCCTACGAGCAGTACTTC,CASAPGSSYEQYF
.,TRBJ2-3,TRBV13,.,TGTGCCAGCAGTCATGATGAGCGGAGACAATACACAGATACGCAGTATTTT,CASSHDERRQYTDTQYF
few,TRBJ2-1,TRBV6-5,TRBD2,TGTGCCAGCAGTTATACTGCCGGGACTAGCGCCGCTGAGCAGTTCTTC,CASSYTAGTSAAEQFF
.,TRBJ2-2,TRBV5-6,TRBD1,TGTGCCAGCAGTGAGACAGGGATTACCGGGGAGCTGTTTTTT,CASSETGITGELFF
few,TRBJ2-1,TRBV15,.,TGTGCCACCGCGGGGTTCCCCTACAATGAGCAGTTCTTC,CATAGFPYNEQFF
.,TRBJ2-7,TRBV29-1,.,TGCAGCGTTGTAGGACAGAAACACTACGAGCAGTACTTC,CSVVGQKHYEQYF
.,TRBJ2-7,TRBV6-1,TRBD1,TGTGCCAGCAGTCGTGGGACAGGGGTGGGGGAGCAGTACTTC,CASSRGTGVGEQYF
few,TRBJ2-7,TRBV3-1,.,TGTGCCAGCAGCCAAGAGATTTCGTCCTACGAGCAGTACTTC,CASSQEISSYEQYF
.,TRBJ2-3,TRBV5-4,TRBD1,TGTGCCAGCAGGATGACAGGGGCGGGAGATACGCAGTATTTT,CASRMTGAGDTQYF
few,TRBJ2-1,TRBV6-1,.,TGTGCCAGCAGCCGCAAGGGATTTGGCAATGAGCAGTTCTTC,CASSRKGFGNEQFF
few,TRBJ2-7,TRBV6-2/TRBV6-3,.,TGTGCCAGCAGTTACGTTGGCTACGAGCAGTACTTC,CASSYVGYEQYF
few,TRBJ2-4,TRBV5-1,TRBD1,TGCGCCAGCAGCTTGGCCGATTTCCCCCGGGACAGGTTATTAATTCAGTACTTC,CASSLADFPRDRLLIQYF
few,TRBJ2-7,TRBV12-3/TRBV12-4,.,TGTGCCAGCAGTCAAGATTTGGAGCAGTACTTC,CASSQDLEQYF
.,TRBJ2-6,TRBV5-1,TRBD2,TGCGCCAGCAGCTCAACCGGGACTAGCGGGATCTTTGGGGCCAACGTCCTGACTTTC,CASSSTGTSGIFGANVLTF
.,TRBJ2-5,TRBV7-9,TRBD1,TGTGCCAGCAGCTCCGGGACAGAGGTTGTGTACAAGACCCAGTACTTC,CASSSGTEVVYKTQYF
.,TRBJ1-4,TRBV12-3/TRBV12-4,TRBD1,TGTGCCCGCAGTTTAGGGACAGTAGCTGAAAAACTGTTTTTT,CARSLGTVAEKLFF
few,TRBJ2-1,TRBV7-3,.,TGTGCCAGCAGCTTAACGCACAGGGGATCGGGGGATGAGCAGTTCTTC,CASSLTHRGSGDEQFF
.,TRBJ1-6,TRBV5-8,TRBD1,TGTGCCAGCAGCTGGAGGACAGGGAGCTCCTATAATTCACCCCTCCACTTT,CASSWRTGSSYNSPLHF
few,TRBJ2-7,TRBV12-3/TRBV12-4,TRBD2,TGTGCCAGCAGTACCCAGGGACTAGCGGGAGAGCAGTACTTC,CASSTQGLAGEQYF
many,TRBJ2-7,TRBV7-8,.,TGTGCCAGCAGCGCTGGGGTTTACGAGCAGTACTTC,CASSAGVYEQYF
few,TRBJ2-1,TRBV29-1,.,TGCAGCGTTGAGCTAGCGCGCAATGAGCAGTTCTTC,CSVELARNEQFF
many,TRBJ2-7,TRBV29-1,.,TGCAGCGTTGGGTCCGAGCAGTACTTC,CSVGSEQYF
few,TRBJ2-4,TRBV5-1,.,TGCGCCAGCAGCCAGCGAGACCTTCAGGGTGGAGGCATTCAGTACTTC,CASSQRDLQGGGIQYF
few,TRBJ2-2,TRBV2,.,TGTGCCAGCAGGGTCGGGGGCACCGGGGAGCTGTTTTTT,CASRVGGTGELFF
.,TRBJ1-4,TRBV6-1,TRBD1,TGTGCCAGCAGCCCAACTATCCGGACAGGGCTTGAAGAAAAACTGTTTTTT,CASSPTIRTGLEEKLFF
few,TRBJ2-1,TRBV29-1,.,TGCAGCGTTGTAGGGATCCTGGCCTACAATGAGCAGTTCTTC,CSVVGILAYNEQFF
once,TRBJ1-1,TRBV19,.,TGTGCCAGCCCACCCTCGGGCAGCGGGAACACTGAAGCTTTCTTT,CASPPSGSGNTEAFF
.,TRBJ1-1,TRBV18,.,TGTGCCAGCTTGCGAAAGAACACTGAAGCTTTCTTT,CASLRKNTEAFF
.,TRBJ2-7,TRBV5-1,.,TGCGCCAGCAGCTTGAGGAACTCCTACGAGCAGTACTTC,CASSLRNSYEQYF
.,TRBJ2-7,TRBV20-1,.,TGCAGTGCTAGAGATAGCACAGATCCCTACGAGCAGTACTTC,CSARDSTDPYEQYF
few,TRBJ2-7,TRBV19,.,TGTGCCAGTAGTATACGGGGGTCCCACGAGCAGTACTTC,CASSIRGSHEQYF
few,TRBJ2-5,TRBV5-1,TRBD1,TGCGCCAGCAGCTTCCAGGGGGCTGAGACCCAGTACTTC,CASSFQGAETQYF
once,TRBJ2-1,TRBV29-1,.,TGCAGCGTGCCTCTGAGGGATTATGAGCAGTTCTTC,CSVPLRDYEQFF